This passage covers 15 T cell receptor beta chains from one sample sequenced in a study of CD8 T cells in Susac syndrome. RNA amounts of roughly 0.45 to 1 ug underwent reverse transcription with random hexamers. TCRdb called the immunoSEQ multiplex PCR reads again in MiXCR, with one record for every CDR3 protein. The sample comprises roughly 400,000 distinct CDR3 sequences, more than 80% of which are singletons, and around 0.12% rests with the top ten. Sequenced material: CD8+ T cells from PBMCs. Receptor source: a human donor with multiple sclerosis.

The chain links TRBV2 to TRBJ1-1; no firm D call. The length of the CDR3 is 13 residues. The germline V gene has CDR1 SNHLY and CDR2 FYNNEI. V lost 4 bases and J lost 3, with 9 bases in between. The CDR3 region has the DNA TGTGCCAGCAGTGTACTGGCGGACACTGAAGCTTTCTTT. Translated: CASSVLADTEAFF.

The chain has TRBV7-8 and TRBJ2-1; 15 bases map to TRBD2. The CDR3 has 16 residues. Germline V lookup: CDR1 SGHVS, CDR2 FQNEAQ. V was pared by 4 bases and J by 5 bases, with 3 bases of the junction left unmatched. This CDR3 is CASSSGLAGGNNEQFF. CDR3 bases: TGTGCCAGCAGCTCCGGACTAGCGGGGGGGAACAATGAGCAGTTCTTC.

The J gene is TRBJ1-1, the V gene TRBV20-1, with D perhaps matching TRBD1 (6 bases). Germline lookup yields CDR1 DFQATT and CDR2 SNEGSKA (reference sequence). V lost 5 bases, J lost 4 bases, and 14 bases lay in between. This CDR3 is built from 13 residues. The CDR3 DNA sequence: TGCAGTGCTCGCAGGGGTTTGATCACTGAAGCTTTCTTT. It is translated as CSARRGLITEAFF.

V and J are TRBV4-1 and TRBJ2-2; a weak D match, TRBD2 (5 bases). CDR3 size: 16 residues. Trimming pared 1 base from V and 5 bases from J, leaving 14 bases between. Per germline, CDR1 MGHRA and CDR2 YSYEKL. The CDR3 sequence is CASSQASEGKTGELFF. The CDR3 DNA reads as TGCGCCAGCAGCCAAGCTTCTGAGGGAAAGACCGGGGAGCTGTTTTTT.

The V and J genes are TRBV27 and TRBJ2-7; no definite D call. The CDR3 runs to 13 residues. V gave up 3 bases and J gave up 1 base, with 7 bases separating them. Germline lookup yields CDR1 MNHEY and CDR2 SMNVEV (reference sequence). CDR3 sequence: CASSFSTSYEQYF. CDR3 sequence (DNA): TGTGCCAGCAGTTTCTCTACATCCTACGAGCAGTACTTC.

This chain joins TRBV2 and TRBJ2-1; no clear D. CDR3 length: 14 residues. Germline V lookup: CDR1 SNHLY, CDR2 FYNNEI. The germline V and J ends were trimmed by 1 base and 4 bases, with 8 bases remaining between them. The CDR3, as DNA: TGTGCCAGCAGTGAAGGAGTCGGGTACAATGAGCAGTTCTTC. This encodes CASSEGVGYNEQFF.

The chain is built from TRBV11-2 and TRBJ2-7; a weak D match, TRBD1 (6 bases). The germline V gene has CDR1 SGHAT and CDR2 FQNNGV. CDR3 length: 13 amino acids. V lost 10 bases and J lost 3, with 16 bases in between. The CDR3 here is CATEGHPLYEQYF. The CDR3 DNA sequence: TGTGCCACCGAGGGACACCCTCTCTACGAGCAGTACTTC.

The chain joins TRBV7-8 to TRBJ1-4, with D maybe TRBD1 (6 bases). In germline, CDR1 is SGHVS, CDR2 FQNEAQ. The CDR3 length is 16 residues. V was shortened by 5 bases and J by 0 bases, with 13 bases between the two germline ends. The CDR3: CASSLRTDATNEKLFF. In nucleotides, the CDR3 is TGTGCCAGCAGCCTCCGGACAGACGCAACTAATGAAAAACTGTTTTTT.

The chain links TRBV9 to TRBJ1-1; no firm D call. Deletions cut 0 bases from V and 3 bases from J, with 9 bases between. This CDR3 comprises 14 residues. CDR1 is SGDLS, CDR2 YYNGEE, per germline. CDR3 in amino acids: CASSVGVWDTEAFF. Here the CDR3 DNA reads TGTGCCAGCAGCGTAGGTGTCTGGGACACTGAAGCTTTCTTT.

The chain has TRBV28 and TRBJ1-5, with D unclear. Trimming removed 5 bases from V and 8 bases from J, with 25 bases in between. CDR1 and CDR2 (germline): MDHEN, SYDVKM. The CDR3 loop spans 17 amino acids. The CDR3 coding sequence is TGTGCCAGCAGTCCGCTTGTGGGGAAAAGTTCCTTTGAGCCCCAGCATTTT. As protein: CASSPLVGKSSFEPQHF.

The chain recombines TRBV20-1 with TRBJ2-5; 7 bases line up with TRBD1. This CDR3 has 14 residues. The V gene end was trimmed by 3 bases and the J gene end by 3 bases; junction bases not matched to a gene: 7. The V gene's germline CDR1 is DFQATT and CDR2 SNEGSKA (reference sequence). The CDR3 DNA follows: TGCAGTGCTAGGACCGGGACAGTAGAAGAGACCCAGTACTTC. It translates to CSARTGTVEETQYF.

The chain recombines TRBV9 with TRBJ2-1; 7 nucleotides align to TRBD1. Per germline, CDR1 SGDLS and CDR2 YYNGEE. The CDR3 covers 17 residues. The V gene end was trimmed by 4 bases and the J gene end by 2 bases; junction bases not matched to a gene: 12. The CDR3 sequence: CASSPQTAGGPYNEQFF. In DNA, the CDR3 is TGTGCCAGCAGCCCACAAACGGCAGGGGGACCCTACAATGAGCAGTTCTTC.

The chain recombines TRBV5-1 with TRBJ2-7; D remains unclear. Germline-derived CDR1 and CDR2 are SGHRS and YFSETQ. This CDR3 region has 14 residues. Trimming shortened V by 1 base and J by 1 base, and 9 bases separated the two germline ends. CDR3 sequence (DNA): TGCGCCAGCAGCTTGCCAGGAGTTTCCTACGAGCAGTACTTC. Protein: CASSLPGVSYEQYF.

The CDR3, as DNA: TGTGCCTGGAGGACGACGGGGAACACTGAAGCTTTCTTT. Amino acid sequence: CAWRTTGNTEAFF. The chain links TRBV30 to TRBJ1-1; D gene ambiguous. With 3 bases removed from V and 1 base from J, the gap between germline ends came to 9 bases. This CDR3 spans 13 amino acids. Looked up from germline, CDR1 is GTSNPN and CDR2 is SVGIG (reference sequence).

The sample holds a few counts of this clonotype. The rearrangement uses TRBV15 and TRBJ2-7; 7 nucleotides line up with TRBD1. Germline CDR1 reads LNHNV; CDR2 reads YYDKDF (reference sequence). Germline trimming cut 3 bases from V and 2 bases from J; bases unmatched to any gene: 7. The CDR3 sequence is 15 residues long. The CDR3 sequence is CATSSQGEPPYEQYF. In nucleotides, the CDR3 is TGTGCCACCAGCAGTCAGGGGGAGCCCCCCTACGAGCAGTACTTC.